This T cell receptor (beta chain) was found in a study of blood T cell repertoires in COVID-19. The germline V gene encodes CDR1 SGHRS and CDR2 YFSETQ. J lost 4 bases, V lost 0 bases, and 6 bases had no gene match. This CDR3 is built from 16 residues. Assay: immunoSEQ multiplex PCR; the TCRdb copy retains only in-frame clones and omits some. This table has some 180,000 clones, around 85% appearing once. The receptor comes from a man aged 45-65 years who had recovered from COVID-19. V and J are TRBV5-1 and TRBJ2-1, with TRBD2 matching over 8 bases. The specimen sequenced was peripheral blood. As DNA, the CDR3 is TGCGCCAGCAGCTTGGTGACTAGCGCGGCGTACAATGAGCAGTTCTTC. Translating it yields CASSLVTSAAYNEQFF.